The 26 T cell receptor beta chains listed next were all sequenced from one sample in a study of identical twins. TCRdb re-called the 5' RACE reads with MiXCR, one entry per CDR3 protein. The sample has about 240,000 distinct CDR3 sequences; roughly 12% are singletons. This sample was shared with a second study, whose subject was yellow fever vaccine responses in identical twins.

Sequenced: memory (CD45RO+) T cells sorted from blood. The receptor set was obtained from a woman under 30 in good health.

This chain links TRBV15 with TRBJ2-5; the D gene is possibly TRBD1 (6 bases). The CDR3 runs to 15 residues. In germline, CDR1 is LNHNV, CDR2 YYDKDF (reference sequence). Trimming stripped 0 bases from V and 0 bases from J, with 8 bases between. The CDR3 bases are TGTGCCACCAGCAGAGACAGGGGCCACCAAGAGACCCAGTACTTC. It is translated as CATSRDRGHQETQYF.

This clonotype has a count of ten or more. The chain couples TRBV12-3 or TRBV12-4 to TRBJ1-2; D perhaps matches TRBD1 (5 bases). The CDR3 extends over 15 amino acids. V shed 3 bases and J shed 4 bases, with 15 bases lying between them. The CDR3 spells CASSLDGAGGYGYTF. CDR3 in DNA: TGTGCCAGCAGTTTGGATGGGGCGGGCGGCTATGGCTACACCTTC.

The genes are TRBV4-2 and TRBJ2-7; TRBD2 matches 8 bases. The CDR3 has 14 residues. Losses at the gene ends were 0 bases for V and 3 bases for J; bases not matched to a gene: 1. Germline V gene lookup returns CDR1 LGHNA and CDR2 YNFKEQ. The CDR3, as DNA: TGTGCCAGCAGCCAAGAGGGGACTAGCTACGAGCAGTACTTC. The encoded protein is CASSQEGTSYEQYF.

The table lists this clonotype with many counts. The chain carries TRBV4-1 and TRBJ1-3; D is undetermined. Trimming stripped 4 bases from V and 4 bases from J, with 11 bases between. CDR1 is MGHRA, CDR2 YSYEKL, per germline. This CDR3 region has 14 residues. CDR3 DNA: TGCGCCAGCAGCCCCATATTGAGAGGAAACACCATATATTTT. It is translated as CASSPILRGNTIYF.

This clonotype was observed a few times. The chain couples TRBV5-5 to TRBJ2-7, with TRBD1 matching over 9 bases. The CDR3 totals 15 residues. Germline CDR1 is SGHKS and CDR2 is YYEKEE (reference sequence). J lost 2 bases, V lost 3 bases, and 6 bases had no gene match. CDR3 in amino acids: CASSWGQGLTYEQYF. The DNA of the CDR3 is TGTGCCAGCAGCTGGGGACAGGGTCTTACCTACGAGCAGTACTTC.

At least ten counts were recorded for this clonotype. The V gene is TRBV6-5, the J gene TRBJ2-5, with no clear D. Trimming took 6 bases from V and 7 from J, leaving 9 bases between them. CDR1 MNHEY and CDR2 SVGAGI come from the germline V gene. This CDR3 has 11 amino acids. The CDR3 loop is CASSKKGTQYF. CDR3 nucleotide sequence: TGTGCCAGCAGCAAAAAGGGGACCCAGTACTTC.

The gene calls are TRBV6-4 and TRBJ1-6, with D hard to call. V lost 0 bases and J 7 bases, leaving 4 bases between the germline ends. The CDR3 length is 13 residues. Per the germline V gene, CDR1 is MRHNA and CDR2 is SNTAGT. The CDR3: CASSDSTNSPLHF. Here the CDR3 DNA reads TGTGCCAGCAGTGACTCGACAAATTCACCCCTCCACTTT.

This chain joins TRBV6-1 and TRBJ2-7; the D is unclear. V was shortened by 6 bases and J by 0 bases, with 15 bases between the two germline ends. The CDR3 covers 15 residues. CDR1 is MNHNS, CDR2 SASEGT, per germline. The CDR3 protein is CASSPERTYSYEQYF. CDR3 nucleotides: TGTGCCAGCAGCCCTGAACGGACCTACTCCTACGAGCAGTACTTC.

Only a few counts were recorded for this clonotype. This chain joins TRBV14 and TRBJ2-3; D is unclear. Looked up from germline, CDR1 is SGHDN and CDR2 is FVKESK. The germline V and J ends were trimmed by 3 bases and 3 bases, with 4 bases remaining between them. This CDR3 has 12 amino acids. The CDR3 DNA follows: TGTGCCAGCAGCCACATTACAGATACGCAGTATTTT. This translates into CASSHITDTQYF.

This clonotype turned up a few times. V usage is TRBV7-9 and J usage is TRBJ2-5; D gene uncertain. This CDR3 region has 14 residues. Germline lookup yields CDR1 SEHNR and CDR2 FQNEAQ (reference sequence). Trimming removed 5 bases from V and 2 bases from J, with 12 bases in between. CDR3 region: CASSGRMGQETQYF. In DNA, the CDR3 is TGTGCCAGCAGCGGCCGGATGGGGCAAGAGACCCAGTACTTC. The variable domain in full, completed from reference TRBV7-9 and TRBJ2-5, reads DTGVSQNPRHKITKRGQNVTFRCDPISEHNRLYWYRQTLGQGPEFLTYFQNEAQLEKSRLLSDRFSAERPKGSFSTLEIQRTEQGDSAMYLCASSGRMGQETQYFGPGTRLLVL.

The CDR3 here is CANRSGTSTDTQYF. The CDR3 nucleotides read TGCGCCAACCGCTCCGGGACTAGCACAGATACGCAGTATTTT. The chain employs TRBV10-2 and TRBJ2-3, with a possible D match to TRBD2 (6 bases). This CDR3 region has 14 residues. Germline V lookup: CDR1 WSHSY, CDR2 SAAADI. Trimming removed 10 bases at V and 0 bases at J, with 14 bases between.

The V call is TRBV4-2, the J call TRBJ2-1, with D uncertain. Germline CDR1 reads LGHNA; CDR2 reads YNFKEQ. The CDR3 extends over 13 amino acids. V was clipped by 2 bases and J by 6 bases, with 8 bases between them. CDR3 bases: TGTGCCAGCAGCCAACCAATCTCCAATGAGCAGTTCTTC. Translating it yields CASSQPISNEQFF.

There are a few counts of this clonotype. This CDR3 reads CAAGDPEGGSPLHF. CDR3 bases: TGTGCCGCCGGGGACCCTGAAGGGGGTTCACCCCTCCACTTT. V is TRBV10-3 and J is TRBJ1-6; possibly TRBD1 for D (6 bases). With 11 bases removed from V and 9 bases from J, the gap between germline ends came to 20 bases. This CDR3 spans 14 amino acids. The germline CDR1 and CDR2 sequences are ENHRY and SYGVKD.

The chain uses TRBV6-6 and TRBJ2-2; TRBD1 might be the D (6 bases). V dropped 7 bases and J dropped 6 bases, with 12 bases sitting between them. Germline V CDR1 and CDR2: MNHNY, SVGAGI (reference sequence). This CDR3 is built from 13 residues. The CDR3 region is CASNQQGSGELFF. DNA for the CDR3: TGTGCCAGCAACCAACAGGGCTCCGGGGAGCTGTTTTTT.

The chain links TRBV20-1 to TRBJ2-7; weak D call: TRBD1 (5 bases). Per germline, CDR1 DFQATT and CDR2 SNEGSKA (reference sequence). The CDR3 has 14 amino acids. The germline V and J ends were trimmed by 5 bases and 2 bases, with 16 bases remaining between them. The CDR3 bases are TGCAGTGCTCTAAGCAGGACACTTACCTACGAGCAGTACTTC. It encodes CSALSRTLTYEQYF.

The chain joins TRBV5-1 to TRBJ2-7; D possibly corresponds to TRBD1 (6 bases). The CDR3 length is 14 residues. Trimming took 3 bases from V and 3 from J, leaving 13 bases between them. Germline loops: CDR1 SGHRS, CDR2 YFSETQ. The CDR3 DNA is TGCGCCAGCAGCTCACAGGGTTCCGGCTACGAGCAGTACTTC. It is translated as CASSSQGSGYEQYF.

The V and J genes are TRBV7-9 and TRBJ1-1, with a tentative D call TRBD1 (5 bases). Germline CDR1 and CDR2: SEHNR and FQNEAQ (reference sequence). Trimming stripped 0 bases from V and 10 bases from J, with 12 bases between. There are 13 residues in the CDR3. DNA for the CDR3: TGTGCCAGCAGCTTAGCAGGGGTGTTTTCAGCTTTCTTT. Translation gives CASSLAGVFSAFF.

In its sample, this clonotype was seen many times. The V gene is TRBV4-3, the J gene TRBJ2-5; 7 positions match TRBD1. V was pared by 4 bases and J by 2 bases, with 7 bases of the junction left unmatched. The CDR3 loop spans 15 amino acids. Germline V lookup: CDR1 LGHNA, CDR2 YSLEER. CDR3 sequence: CASSLWDSTQETQYF. The CDR3 DNA reads as TGCGCCAGCAGCCTTTGGGACAGCACACAAGAGACCCAGTACTTC.

The chain couples TRBV14 to TRBJ2-1; TRBD2 is a possible D gene (6 bases). Germline CDR1 and CDR2: SGHDN and FVKESK. Trimming took 0 bases from V and 5 from J, leaving 11 bases between them. This CDR3 is 15 amino acids long. CDR3 bases: TGTGCCAGCAGCCAAGAATGGGGGGTAGACAATGAGCAGTTCTTC. This translates into CASSQEWGVDNEQFF.

The genes are TRBV29-1 and TRBJ2-7; D is uncertain. Germline-derived CDR1 and CDR2 are SQVTM and ANQGSEA. V dropped 0 bases and J dropped 6 bases, with 9 bases sitting between them. The CDR3 contains 12 residues. Here the CDR3 reads CSVEDSRPEQYF. The CDR3 DNA follows: TGCAGCGTTGAAGATAGTCGCCCCGAGCAGTACTTC.

The chain recombines TRBV11-2 with TRBJ2-7, with 10 bases identical to TRBD1. The germline V gene encodes CDR1 SGHAT and CDR2 FQNNGV. This CDR3 is 14 amino acids long. Trimming cost V 7 bases and J 3 bases; bases outside gene matches: 6. CDR3 in DNA: TGTGCCAGCACCATCCGGGACAGGGGCTACGAGCAGTACTTC. It encodes CASTIRDRGYEQYF.

This clonotype has only a few counts. The V call is TRBV28, the J call TRBJ2-7, with D tentatively TRBD2 (6 bases). Germline CDR1 reads MDHEN; CDR2 reads SYDVKM. The germline V and J ends were trimmed by 8 bases and 0 bases, with 17 bases remaining between them. This CDR3 is built from 15 residues. CDR3 sequence reads: CASEGGRSSSYEQYF. CDR3 DNA sequence: TGTGCCAGCGAAGGAGGGCGCTCTAGCTCCTACGAGCAGTACTTC.

This clonotype was counted a few times. The CDR3: CASSVVGGNTEAFF. The DNA of the CDR3 is TGTGCCAGCAGTGTGGTTGGGGGGAACACTGAAGCTTTCTTT. The chain links TRBV6-1 to TRBJ1-1; maybe TRBD1 (5 bases). Germline V lookup: CDR1 MNHNS, CDR2 SASEGT. V shed 4 bases and J shed 1 base, with 10 bases lying between them. CDR3 size: 14 residues.

The V and J genes are TRBV28 and TRBJ2-1; D is possibly TRBD1 or TRBD2 (5 bases each). This CDR3 has 15 residues. Germline V gene lookup returns CDR1 MDHEN and CDR2 SYDVKM. V lost 3 bases to trimming and J lost 6 bases, with 15 bases between them. CDR3 sequence reads: CASSFWVVGTNEQFF. In DNA form, the CDR3 reads TGTGCCAGCAGTTTCTGGGTGGTGGGGACCAATGAGCAGTTCTTC.

The rearrangement uses TRBV6-1 and TRBJ2-3, with D perhaps assigned TRBD1 or TRBD2 (6 bases each). This CDR3 is 14 amino acids long. CDR1 and CDR2 (germline): MNHNS, SASEGT. The V and J ends lost 7 bases and 2 bases respectively, with 13 bases between them. CDR3 amino acids: CASKKSGATDTQYF. The CDR3 region has the DNA TGTGCCAGCAAAAAGTCGGGGGCCACAGATACGCAGTATTTT.

Comments on this clonotype: At one end the junction does not follow the germline gene, possibly because of a read error. The gene calls are TRBV28 and TRBJ2-2; maybe TRBD1 (6 bases). Germline assignment: CDR1 MDHEN and CDR2 SYDVKM. This CDR3 contains 17 residues. The CDR3 loop is CASSSSGTPERAGELVF. CDR3 nucleotides: TGTGCCAGCAGTTCCTCCGGGACACCCGAACGGGCCGGGGAGCTGGTTTTT.